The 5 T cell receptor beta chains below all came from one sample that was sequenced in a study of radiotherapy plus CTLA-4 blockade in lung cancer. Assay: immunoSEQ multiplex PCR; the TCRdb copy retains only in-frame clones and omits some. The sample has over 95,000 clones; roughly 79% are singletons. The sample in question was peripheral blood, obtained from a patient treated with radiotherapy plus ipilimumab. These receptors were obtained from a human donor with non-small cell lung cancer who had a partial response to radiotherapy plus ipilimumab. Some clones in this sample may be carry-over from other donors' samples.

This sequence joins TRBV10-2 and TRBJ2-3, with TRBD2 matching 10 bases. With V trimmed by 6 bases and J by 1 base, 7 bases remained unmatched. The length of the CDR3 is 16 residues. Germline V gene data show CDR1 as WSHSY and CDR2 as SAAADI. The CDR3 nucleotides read TGCGCCAGCAGCACCGGGACTAGCGAACGCACAGATACGCAGTATTTT. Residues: CASSTGTSERTDTQYF.

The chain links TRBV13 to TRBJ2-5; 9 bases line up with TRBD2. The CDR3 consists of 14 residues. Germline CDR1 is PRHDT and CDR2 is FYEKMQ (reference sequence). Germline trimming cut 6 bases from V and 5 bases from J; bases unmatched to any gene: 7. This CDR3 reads CASRAGGSYETQYF. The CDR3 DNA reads TGTGCCAGCAGGGCGGGGGGGAGCTACGAGACCCAGTACTTC.

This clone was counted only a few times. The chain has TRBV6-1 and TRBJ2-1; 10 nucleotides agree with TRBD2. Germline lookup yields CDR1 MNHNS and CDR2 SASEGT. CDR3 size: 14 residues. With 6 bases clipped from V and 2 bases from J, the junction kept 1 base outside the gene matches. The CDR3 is CASRLAGAYNEQFF. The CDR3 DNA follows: TGTGCCAGCAGGCTAGCGGGAGCCTACAATGAGCAGTTCTTC.

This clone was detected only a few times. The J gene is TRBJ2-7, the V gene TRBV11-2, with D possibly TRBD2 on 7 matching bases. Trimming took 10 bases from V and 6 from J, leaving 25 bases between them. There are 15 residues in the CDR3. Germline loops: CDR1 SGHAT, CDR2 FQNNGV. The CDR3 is CATDGGLGRGGEQYF. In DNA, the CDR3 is TGTGCCACCGACGGGGGGCTAGGCAGGGGAGGCGAGCAGTACTTC.

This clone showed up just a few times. The CDR3 DNA is TGTGCCAGCAGGGTTGGAGCGGGAGGGAACAATGAGCAGTTCTTC. Translating gives CASRVGAGGNNEQFF. V and J are TRBV2 and TRBJ2-1, with TRBD2 identical over 10 bases. The V gene end was trimmed by 6 bases and the J gene end by 5 bases; junction bases not matched to a gene: 7. The CDR3 sequence is 15 residues long. Per germline, CDR1 SNHLY and CDR2 FYNNEI. Full variable domain (outside the CDR3, taken from reference TRBV2 and TRBJ2-1): EPEVTQTPSHQVTQMGQEVILRCVPISNHLYFYWYRQILGQKVEFLVSFYNNEISEKSEIFDDQFSVERPDGSNFTLKIRSTKLEDSAMYFCASRVGAGGNNEQFFGPGTRLTVL.